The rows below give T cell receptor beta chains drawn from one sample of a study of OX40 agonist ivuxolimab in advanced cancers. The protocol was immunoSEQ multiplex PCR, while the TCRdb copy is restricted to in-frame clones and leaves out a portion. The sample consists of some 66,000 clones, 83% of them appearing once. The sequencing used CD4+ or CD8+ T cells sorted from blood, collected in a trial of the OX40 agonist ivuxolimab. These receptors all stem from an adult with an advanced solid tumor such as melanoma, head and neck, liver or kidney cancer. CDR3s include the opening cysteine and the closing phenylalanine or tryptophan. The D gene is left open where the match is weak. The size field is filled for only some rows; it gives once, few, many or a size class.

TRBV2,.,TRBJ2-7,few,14,CASSVRGGGNEQYF,TGTGCCAGCAGTGTACGCGGAGGGGGAAACGAGCAGTACTTC
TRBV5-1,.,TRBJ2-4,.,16,CASSSGTRNIQDIQYF,TGCGCCAGCAGCTCCGGGACAAGGAATATTCAGGACATTCAGTACTTC
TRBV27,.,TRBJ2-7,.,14,CASSTIREPYEQYF,TGTGCTAGCAGCACTATCCGGGAGCCCTACGAGCAGTACTTC
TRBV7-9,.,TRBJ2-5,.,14,CASSFGTTQETQYF,TGTGCCAGCAGCTTCGGCACGACCCAAGAGACCCAGTACTTC
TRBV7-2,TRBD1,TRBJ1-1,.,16,CASSGRSRGEDTEAFF,TGTGCCAGCAGCGGGCGGTCCAGGGGGGAGGACACTGAAGCTTTCTTT
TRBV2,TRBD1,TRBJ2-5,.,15,CASSATGGLQETQYF,TGTGCCAGCAGCGCTACAGGGGGCCTACAAGAGACCCAGTACTTC
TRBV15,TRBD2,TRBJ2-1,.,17,CATSRELVSGRYNEQFF,TGTGCCACCAGCAGAGAATTAGTTAGCGGGAGGTACAATGAGCAGTTCTTC
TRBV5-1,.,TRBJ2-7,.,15,CASSASGGASHEQYF,TGCGCCAGCAGCGCCTCGGGCGGTGCGAGCCACGAGCAGTACTTC
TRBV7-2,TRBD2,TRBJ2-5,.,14,CASSPRTSKETQYF,TGTGCCAGCAGCCCCCGGACTAGCAAAGAGACCCAGTACTTC
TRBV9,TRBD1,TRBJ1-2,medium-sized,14,CASSNRDSPYGYTF,TGTGCCAGCAGCAACCGGGACAGCCCCTATGGCTACACCTTC
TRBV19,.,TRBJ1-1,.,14,CASSRPQENTEAFF,TGTGCCAGTAGCCGACCCCAGGAGAACACTGAAGCTTTCTTT
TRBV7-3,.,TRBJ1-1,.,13,CASSLPSNTEAFF,TGTGCCAGCAGCTTACCATCGAACACTGAAGCTTTCTTT
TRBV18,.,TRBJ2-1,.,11,CASSPISEQFF,TGTGCCAGCTCACCCATAAGTGAGCAGTTCTTC
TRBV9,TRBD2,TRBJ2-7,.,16,CASSVGLADGSYEQYF,TGTGCCAGCAGCGTAGGGCTAGCGGACGGGTCCTACGAGCAGTACTTC
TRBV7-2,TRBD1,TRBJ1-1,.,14,CASSLVQGGTEAFF,TGTGCCAGCAGCTTAGTTCAGGGGGGCACTGAAGCTTTCTTT
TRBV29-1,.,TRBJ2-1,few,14,CSATRPSSYNEQFF,TGCAGCGCCACTCGACCGAGCTCCTACAATGAGCAGTTCTTC
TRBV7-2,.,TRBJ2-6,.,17,CASRRRPGATGANVLTF,TGTGCCAGCAGACGACGTCCTGGGGCGACTGGGGCCAACGTCCTGACTTTC
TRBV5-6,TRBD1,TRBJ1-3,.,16,CASSSTGGLSGNTIYF,TGTGCCAGCAGCTCTACAGGGGGACTCTCTGGAAACACCATATATTTT
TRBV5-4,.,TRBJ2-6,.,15,CASSSWLPGANVLTF,TGTGCCAGCAGCTCCTGGCTCCCTGGGGCCAACGTCCTGACTTTC
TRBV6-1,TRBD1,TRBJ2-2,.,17,CASSENLLGGATGELFF,TGTGCCAGCAGTGAAAACCTGTTAGGGGGCGCGACCGGGGAGCTGTTTTTT
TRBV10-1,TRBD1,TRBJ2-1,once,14,CASTETGGSLLEFF,TGCGCCAGCACGGAAACAGGGGGCTCTCTATTGGAGTTCTTC
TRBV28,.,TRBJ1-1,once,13,CASIPRFRAEAFF,TGTGCCAGCATCCCGAGGTTTCGCGCTGAAGCTTTCTTT